Sequencing of this T cell receptor beta chain was carried out in a study of T cell responses to AZD1222 COVID-19 vaccine. Germline CDR1 and CDR2: KGHSH and LQKENI. The CDR3 extends over 15 amino acids. V was shortened by 4 bases and J by 5 bases, with 12 bases between the two germline ends. Of note for this clone: Its matching antigen is unknown.

Overall study findings and caveats: Only six or seven AZD1222 recipients were seropositive at baseline.

Assay: immunoSEQ multiplex PCR; the TCRdb copy retains only in-frame clones and omits some. This sample yields 140,000 to 150,000 clones, of which 85% to 95% are seen a single time; 1.5% to 2% belongs to the top ten. This TCR was sampled from an adult in good health. The input for sequencing was peripheral blood, taken on day 0 of AZD1222 vaccination. The chain recombines TRBV18 with TRBJ1-6; D call uncertain. The CDR3 DNA reads TGTGCCAGCTCACTACGTAACAGTGATAATTCACCCCTCCACTTT. This sequence encodes CASSLRNSDNSPLHF.